This T cell receptor (beta chain) was sequenced for a study of CD8+ T cells in alopecia areata (dated by TCRdb to 2016 to 2019). Notes on the research overall: The treated patients took part in an open-label pilot trial in which moderate-to-severe alopecia areata was treated with oral tofacitinib at 5 to 10 mg twice daily. On the human side, TCRbeta sequencing was run on scalp tissue and on sorted CD4+ and CD8+ peripheral blood T cells from healthy controls and from alopecia areata patients with either patchy or totalis/universalis disease. For the treated patients, the SALT score, which quantifies what percentage of scalp surface area is affected, served as the measure of disease severity. Patients stayed on tofacitinib for 6 to 18 months and then had 6 months of follow-up off drug so that delayed response and recurrence could be assessed. Tofacitinib-treated patients had biopsies at baseline and at 4 and 24 weeks of treatment, with a later scalp biopsy in several patients. Scalp clonality was compared across normal scalp (n=4), patchy alopecia areata scalp (n=8), and alopecia totalis/universalis scalp (n=8). The study used high-throughput TCRbeta sequencing to examine T cell clonal expansion in alopecia areata, in both the C3H/HeJ mouse model and human patients. RNA was obtained with the PAXgene miRNA kit for fixed scalp, the miRNeasy kit for PBMCs, and the RNeasy kit for mouse skin. TCRbeta CDR3 regions were amplified by immunoSEQ multiplex PCR with 35 Vbeta forward and 13 Jbeta reverse primers.

The library was produced with the immunoSEQ multiplex PCR assay. For TCR sequencing, RNA was extracted from every sample and reverse transcribed into cDNA to serve as template. SuperScript III was used for first-strand cDNA synthesis, primed with a 2:1 mix of oligo-dT and random hexamers. A synthetic immune receptor repertoire was used to assess amplification bias, and residual bias was removed computationally. In the source study's methods: After raw reads were preprocessed to remove errors, the CDR3 was defined following IMGT conventions as running from the conserved cysteine to phenylalanine. To get clonality, Shannon entropy was normalized by log2 of the number of productive unique TCRs and the result was subtracted from 1. Whether scalp clones were CD4 or CD8 was inferred by matching scalp TCRbeta sequences against CD4 and CD8 repertoires sorted from blood. This immuneACCESS table, as held by TCRdb, lists in-frame sequences with V and J called but not all clones. Of the missing ones, under half trace to an unresolved V gene in checked studies; the others have no known cause. Clonal size and the V and J genes are those of that table, whereas D and trimming came from the DNA. The sample table holds about 270,000 clones, of which roughly 63% were seen once. Around 0.84% of the sample rests with the top ten.

Beyond this particular receptor, the publication reports: Scalp TCR repertoire analysis is complicated because resident alphabeta T cells in normal human skin are also sequenced, whereas mouse skin is dominated by gammadelta T cells. Tofacitinib significantly decreased scalp clonality and the number of expanded CD8+ clones among the top 100 scalp clones. Because the treated cohort was small and had only one nonresponder, larger studies are needed to examine links between baseline CD8+ expansion and response. Compared with normal scalp, lesional scalp, particularly in alopecia totalis/universalis, had higher clonality and more expanded CD8+ clones, which suggests antigenic drive. Compared with mice, TCR sequences shared between patients were less clear, possibly partly because of HLA diversity across the patient population. Many expanded lesional clones persisted in scalp and blood during tofacitinib treatment, which may partly explain relapse after stopping treatment.

In the paper's terms, the treatment or condition label means: oral pan-JAK inhibitor, 5-10 mg twice daily. Peripheral blood and lesional scalp punch biopsies were obtained from patients with alopecia areata. After PBMCs were isolated by density centrifugation and stained for CD3, CD4 and CD8, a FACSAria was used to sort CD4+ and CD8+ T cells. Germline trimming: 0 bases from V, 3 bases from J; junction bases outside gene matches: 5. The germline V gene encodes CDR1 SGDLS and CDR2 YYNGEE. There are 15 amino acids in the CDR3, from cysteine to phenylalanine inclusive. Left in the record is the CDR3 DNA by itself, 45 bases read in frame from the first base. On this clone itself: Its recognized antigen is unknown. There are no base qualities to consult, and no much larger clone falls within one base.

The sequence was collected from a human donor with alopecia areata. The material sequenced was CD4+ T cells sorted from blood, taken at approximately week 52, from a patient treated with tofacitinib. Here the chain combines TRBV9 and TRBJ2-7, with 8 bases aligning to TRBD2. The CDR3 has the sequence CASSVGGGGYYEQYF. Read as DNA, the sequence is TGTGCCAGCAGCGTAGGCGGCGGGGGGTACTACGAGCAGTACTTC.